A selection of T cell receptor beta chains follows, all from one sample in a study of OX40 agonist ivuxolimab in advanced cancers. Using immunoSEQ multiplex PCR, the repertoire was profiled, and TCRdb retains in-frame clones only, with some absent. This table holds 9,500 to 15,000 clones, 65% to 80% found once. Sequenced material: CD4+ or CD8+ T cells sorted from blood, taken in a trial of the OX40 agonist ivuxolimab. The receptors come from an adult with an advanced solid tumor such as melanoma, head and neck, liver or kidney cancer. Each CDR3 is given with its conserved first and last residue. Each record gives: J gene, D gene, V gene, CDR3 protein. D genes are given only for firm matches.

J: TRBJ1-6; D: .; V: TRBV28; CDR3: CASSLYGSPLHF
J: TRBJ2-1; D: .; V: TRBV21-1; CDR3: CASSLRLAGYNEQFF
J: TRBJ1-1; D: .; V: TRBV28; CDR3: CASSQGNTEAFF
J: TRBJ1-1; D: .; V: TRBV29-1; CDR3: CSVGRKGTHGAEAFF
J: TRBJ1-5; D: .; V: TRBV5-5; CDR3: CASSLGVGGSQPQHF
J: TRBJ1-2; D: .; V: TRBV7-3; CDR3: CASSSSSIRGYTF
J: TRBJ2-1; D: .; V: TRBV27; CDR3: CASSLFLGLADEQFF
J: TRBJ2-2; D: TRBD2; V: TRBV30; CDR3: CAWISGWLGELFF
J: TRBJ2-1; D: .; V: TRBV11-2; CDR3: CASSLGLVLSYNEQFF
J: TRBJ1-2; D: TRBD1; V: TRBV15; CDR3: CATSIEFRTGLYRGYTF
J: TRBJ1-6; D: TRBD1; V: TRBV7-9; CDR3: CASSSGTGVNSPLHF
J: TRBJ1-1; D: .; V: TRBV7-8; CDR3: CASSPWTGLLEAFF
J: TRBJ2-1; D: TRBD2; V: TRBV18; CDR3: CASSLSGTSGFNEQFF
J: TRBJ2-5; D: .; V: TRBV29-1; CDR3: CSVDRESKETQYF
J: TRBJ1-5; D: .; V: TRBV6-6; CDR3: CASQGTDYSNQPQHF
J: TRBJ2-4; D: .; V: TRBV7-9; CDR3: CASSYSADGALAKNIQYF
J: TRBJ2-1; D: .; V: TRBV5-1; CDR3: CASSLGDPRRHLNEQFF
J: TRBJ1-2; D: .; V: TRBV5-5; CDR3: CASSFGRSYGYTF
J: TRBJ1-4; D: TRBD1; V: TRBV25-1; CDR3: CASSWTGEKLFF
J: TRBJ2-7; D: TRBD2; V: TRBV5-1; CDR3: CASSLDGLAGGREQYF
J: TRBJ2-5; D: TRBD2; V: TRBV10-2; CDR3: CASRDSGREETQYF
J: TRBJ2-1; D: .; V: TRBV6-1; CDR3: CASSEVGSGSWHEQFF
J: TRBJ1-2; D: .; V: TRBV4-3; CDR3: CASSQDWGGGAYYGYTF
J: TRBJ2-5; D: .; V: TRBV7-9; CDR3: CASSSEETQYF
J: TRBJ2-1; D: .; V: TRBV19; CDR3: CASSIGLWLMYYNEQFF
J: TRBJ2-1; D: .; V: TRBV2; CDR3: CASSEVSGGTSSYNEQFF
J: TRBJ2-1; D: TRBD2; V: TRBV27; CDR3: CASTTAGVSFDEQFF
J: TRBJ2-7; D: TRBD1; V: TRBV30; CDR3: CAGDRVDYEQYF
J: TRBJ2-1; D: .; V: TRBV9; CDR3: CASSARHGANNEQFF
J: TRBJ1-5; D: .; V: TRBV28; CDR3: CASRTGAASNQPQHF
J: TRBJ1-1; D: TRBD1; V: TRBV27; CDR3: CASWRTGGSPNTEAFF
J: TRBJ2-5; D: .; V: TRBV7-9; CDR3: CASSLTGSQETQYF
J: TRBJ1-1; D: .; V: TRBV27; CDR3: CASSLSLTNTEAFF
J: TRBJ2-2; D: .; V: TRBV29-1; CDR3: CSVVGAIDTGELFF
J: TRBJ1-1; D: .; V: TRBV11-2; CDR3: CASSLTVEAFF